This T cell receptor beta chain is drawn from a study of blood T cell repertoires in COVID-19. J gave up 7 bases and V 0 bases, and 10 bases lay outside the gene matches. Germline CDR1 and CDR2: LGHDT and YNNKEL (reference sequence). The CDR3 is 17 residues long. The data were produced by immunoSEQ multiplex PCR, yet TCRdb's version contains in-frame clones alone and is incomplete. The data hold approximately 150,000 clones, with 70% to 90% observed a single time. The sequenced sample consisted of peripheral blood. The rearrangement links TRBV3-1 (or the pseudogene TRBV3-2) to TRBJ2-1; TRBD2 aligns across 9 bases. The sequence was collected from a human donor in a cohort sampled during active COVID-19. The chain's CDR3 is CASSQEILAGGGNEQFF. The CDR3 coding sequence is TGTGCCAGCAGCCAAGAGATTCTCGCGGGGGGGGGTAATGAGCAGTTCTTC.